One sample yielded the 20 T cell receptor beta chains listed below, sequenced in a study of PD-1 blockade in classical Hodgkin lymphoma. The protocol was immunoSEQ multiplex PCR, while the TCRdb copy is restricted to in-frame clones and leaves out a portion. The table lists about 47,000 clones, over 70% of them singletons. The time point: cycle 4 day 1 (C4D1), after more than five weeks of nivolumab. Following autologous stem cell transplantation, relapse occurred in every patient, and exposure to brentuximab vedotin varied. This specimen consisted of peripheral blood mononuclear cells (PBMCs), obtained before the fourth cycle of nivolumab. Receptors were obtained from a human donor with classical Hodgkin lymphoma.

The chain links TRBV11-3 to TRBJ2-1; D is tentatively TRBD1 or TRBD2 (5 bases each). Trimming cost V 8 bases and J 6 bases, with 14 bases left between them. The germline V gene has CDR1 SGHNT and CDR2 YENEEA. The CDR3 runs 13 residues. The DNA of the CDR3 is TGTGCCAGCGAGAACCGGGGACCCAATGAGCAGTTCTTC. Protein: CASENRGPNEQFF.

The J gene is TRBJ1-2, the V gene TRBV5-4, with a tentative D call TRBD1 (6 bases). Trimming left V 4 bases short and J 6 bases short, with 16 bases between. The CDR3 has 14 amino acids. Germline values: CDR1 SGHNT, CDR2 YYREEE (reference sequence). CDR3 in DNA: TGTGCCAGCAGCCGCGCCACTAACAGGGATGGCTACACCTTC. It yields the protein CASSRATNRDGYTF.

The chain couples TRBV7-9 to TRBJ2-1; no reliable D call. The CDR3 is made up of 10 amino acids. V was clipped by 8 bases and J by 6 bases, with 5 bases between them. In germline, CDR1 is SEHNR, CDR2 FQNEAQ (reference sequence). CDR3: CASLGNEQFF. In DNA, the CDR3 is TGTGCCAGCCTAGGCAATGAGCAGTTCTTC.

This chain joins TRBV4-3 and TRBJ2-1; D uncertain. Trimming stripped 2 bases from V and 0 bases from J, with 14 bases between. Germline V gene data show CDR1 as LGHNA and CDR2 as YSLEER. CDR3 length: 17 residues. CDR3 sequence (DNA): TGCGCCAGCAGCCAAATACCGGCGGACGGCTCCTACAATGAGCAGTTCTTC. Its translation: CASSQIPADGSYNEQFF.

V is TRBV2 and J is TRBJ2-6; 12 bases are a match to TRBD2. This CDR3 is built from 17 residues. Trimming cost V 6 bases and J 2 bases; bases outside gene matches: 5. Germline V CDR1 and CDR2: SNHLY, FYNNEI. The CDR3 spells CASRGLAGKTGANVLTF. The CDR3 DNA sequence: TGTGCCAGCAGAGGACTAGCGGGGAAAACTGGGGCCAACGTCCTGACTTTC.

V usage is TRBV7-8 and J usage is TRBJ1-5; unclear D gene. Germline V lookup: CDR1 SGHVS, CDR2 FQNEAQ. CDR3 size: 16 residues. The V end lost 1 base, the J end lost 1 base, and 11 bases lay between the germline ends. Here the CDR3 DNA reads TGTGCCAGCAGCTTAGAAGGCAGGTTAAGCAATCAGCCCCAGCATTTT. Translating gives CASSLEGRLSNQPQHF.

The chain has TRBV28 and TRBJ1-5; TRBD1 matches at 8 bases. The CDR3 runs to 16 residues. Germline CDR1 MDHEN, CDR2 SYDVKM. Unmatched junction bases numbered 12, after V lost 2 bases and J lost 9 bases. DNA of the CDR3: TGTGCCAGCAGTTTAGGTCTGGGACAGGTAATCATGCCCCAGCATTTT. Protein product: CASSLGLGQVIMPQHF.

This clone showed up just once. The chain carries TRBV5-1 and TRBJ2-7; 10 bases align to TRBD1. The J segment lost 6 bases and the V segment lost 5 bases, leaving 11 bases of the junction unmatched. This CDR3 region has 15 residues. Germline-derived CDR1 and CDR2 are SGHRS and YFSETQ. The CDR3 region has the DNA TGCGCCAGCAGGACCGGGACAGGGGAAGCGGGCGAGCAGTACTTC. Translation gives CASRTGTGEAGEQYF.

Here the CDR3 reads CASSPGQGASGNTEAFF. The CDR3 DNA reads TGTGCCAGCAGCCCCGGACAGGGGGCTTCGGGGAACACTGAAGCTTTCTTT. The chain recombines TRBV7-3 with TRBJ1-1; 11 positions match TRBD1. V was pared by 5 bases and J by 1 base, with 9 bases of the junction left unmatched. Germline-derived CDR1 and CDR2 are SGHTA and FQGTGA. The CDR3 sequence is 17 residues long.

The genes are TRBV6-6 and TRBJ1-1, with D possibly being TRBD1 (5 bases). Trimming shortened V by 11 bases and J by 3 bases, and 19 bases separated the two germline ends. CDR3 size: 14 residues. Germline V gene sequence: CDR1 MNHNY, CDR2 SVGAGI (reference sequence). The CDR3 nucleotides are TGTGCCGTCGGGTCTAAAGGGGCTTACACTGAAGCTTTCTTT. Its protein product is CAVGSKGAYTEAFF.

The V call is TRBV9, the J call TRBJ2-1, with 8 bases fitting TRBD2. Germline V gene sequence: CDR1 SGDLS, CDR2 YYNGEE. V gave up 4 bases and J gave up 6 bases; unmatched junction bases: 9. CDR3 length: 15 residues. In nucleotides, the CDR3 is TGTGCCAGCAGCCGCGACGAAGGACTAGCCAATGAGCAGTTCTTC. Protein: CASSRDEGLANEQFF. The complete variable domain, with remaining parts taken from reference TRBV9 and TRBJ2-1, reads DSGVTQTPKHLITATGQRVTLRCSPRSGDLSVYWYQQSLDQGLQFLIQYYNGEERAKGNILERFSAQQFPDLHSELNLSSLELGDSALYFCASSRDEGLANEQFFGPGTRLTVL.

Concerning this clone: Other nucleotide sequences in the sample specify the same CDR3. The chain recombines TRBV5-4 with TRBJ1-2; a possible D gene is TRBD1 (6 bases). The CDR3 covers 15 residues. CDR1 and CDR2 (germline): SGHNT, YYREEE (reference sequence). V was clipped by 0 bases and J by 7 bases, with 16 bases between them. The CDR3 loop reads CASSLAVGGGLGYTF. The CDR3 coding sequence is TGTGCCAGCAGCTTGGCCGTTGGGGGGGGGCTTGGCTACACCTTC. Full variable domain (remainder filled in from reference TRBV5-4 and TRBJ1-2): ETGVTQSPTHLIKTRGQQVTLRCSSQSGHNTVSWYQQALGQGPQFIFQYYREEENGRGNFPPRFSGLQFPNYSSELNVNALELDDSALYLCASSLAVGGGLGYTFGSGTRLTVV.

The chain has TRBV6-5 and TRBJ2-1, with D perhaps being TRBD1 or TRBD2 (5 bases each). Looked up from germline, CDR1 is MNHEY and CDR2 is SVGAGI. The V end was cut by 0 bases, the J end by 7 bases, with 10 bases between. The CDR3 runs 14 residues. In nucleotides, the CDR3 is TGTGCCAGCAGTTACTCGTCGGGACGGAATGAGCAGTTCTTC. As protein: CASSYSSGRNEQFF.

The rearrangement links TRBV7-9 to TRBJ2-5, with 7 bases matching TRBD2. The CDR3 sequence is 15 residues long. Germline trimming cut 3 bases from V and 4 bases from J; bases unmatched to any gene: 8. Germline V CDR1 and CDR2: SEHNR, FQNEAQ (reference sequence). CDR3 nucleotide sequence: TGTGCCAGCAGCTTCTCTGGTGGGGAGGGAGAGACCCAGTACTTC. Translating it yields CASSFSGGEGETQYF.

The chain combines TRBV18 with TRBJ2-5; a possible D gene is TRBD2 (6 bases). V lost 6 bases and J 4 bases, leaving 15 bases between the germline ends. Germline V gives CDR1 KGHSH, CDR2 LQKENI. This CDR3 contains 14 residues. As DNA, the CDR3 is TGTGCCAGCTCTCCTTCCGGGGGAGGAGAGACCCAGTACTTC. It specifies CASSPSGGGETQYF.

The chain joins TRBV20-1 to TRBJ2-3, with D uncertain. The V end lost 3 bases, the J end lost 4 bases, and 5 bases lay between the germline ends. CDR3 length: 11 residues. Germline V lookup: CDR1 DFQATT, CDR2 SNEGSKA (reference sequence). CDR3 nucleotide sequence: TGCAGTGCTAGTTCCCCAGATACGCAGTATTTT. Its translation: CSASSPDTQYF.

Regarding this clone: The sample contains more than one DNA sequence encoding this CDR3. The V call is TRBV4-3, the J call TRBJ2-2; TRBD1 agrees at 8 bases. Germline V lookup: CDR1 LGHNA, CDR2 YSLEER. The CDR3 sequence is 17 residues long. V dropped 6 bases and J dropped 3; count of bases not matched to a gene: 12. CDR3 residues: CASSPTMTGVDTGELFF. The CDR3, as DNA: TGCGCCAGCAGTCCCACTATGACAGGGGTGGACACCGGGGAGCTGTTTTTT.

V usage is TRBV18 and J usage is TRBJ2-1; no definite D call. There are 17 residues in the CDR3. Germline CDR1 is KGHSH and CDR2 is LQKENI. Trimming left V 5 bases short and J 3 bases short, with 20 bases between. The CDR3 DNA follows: TGTGCCAGCTCATCATACAACCCCGTTTCAAGCTACAATGAGCAGTTCTTC. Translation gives CASSSYNPVSSYNEQFF.

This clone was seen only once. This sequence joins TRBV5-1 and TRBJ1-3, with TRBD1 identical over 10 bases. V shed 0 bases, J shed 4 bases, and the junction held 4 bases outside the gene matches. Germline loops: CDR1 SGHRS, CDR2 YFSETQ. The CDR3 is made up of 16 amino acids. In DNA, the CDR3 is TGCGCCAGCAGCTTGGGACAGGGGGCGAGGGGAAACACCATATATTTT. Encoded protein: CASSLGQGARGNTIYF.

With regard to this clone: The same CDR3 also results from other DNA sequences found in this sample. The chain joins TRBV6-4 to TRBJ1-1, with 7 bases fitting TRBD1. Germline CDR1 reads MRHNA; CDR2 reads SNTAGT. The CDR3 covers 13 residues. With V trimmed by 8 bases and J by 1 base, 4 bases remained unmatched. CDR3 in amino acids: CASSRTGNTEAFF. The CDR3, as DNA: TGTGCCAGCTCCCGGACAGGGAACACTGAAGCTTTCTTT.